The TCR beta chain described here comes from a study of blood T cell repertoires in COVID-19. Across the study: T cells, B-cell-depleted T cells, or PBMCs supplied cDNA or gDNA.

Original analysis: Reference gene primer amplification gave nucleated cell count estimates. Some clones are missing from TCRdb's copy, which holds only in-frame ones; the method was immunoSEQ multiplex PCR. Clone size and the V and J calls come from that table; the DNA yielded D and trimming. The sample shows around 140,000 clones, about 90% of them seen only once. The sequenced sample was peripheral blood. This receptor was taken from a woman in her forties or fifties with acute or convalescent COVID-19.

The CDR3 DNA sequence: TGTGCCACCAGCAGAGGCACCGGGACAGGAGATCGGGAGCAGTTCTTC. Translation gives CATSRGTGTGDREQFF. The chain carries TRBV15 and TRBJ2-1; the match to TRBD1 covers 8 bases. The CDR3 has 16 amino acids. Germline CDR1 and CDR2: LNHNV and YYDKDF (reference sequence). V lost 1 base, J lost 10 bases, and 12 bases stayed unmatched.